This T cell receptor (beta chain) was recorded in a study of CD8+ T cells in alopecia areata. Study information: Treated individuals took tofacitinib by mouth, 5 to 10 mg twice daily. Using the percentage of affected scalp area, treated patients' severity was scored. General study results and limits: Greater clonality was observed in lesional scalp samples, especially alopecia totalis/universalis, versus normal scalp. Scalp and blood samples kept many expanded lesional clones throughout tofacitinib.

The sequencing template was cDNA reverse transcribed from extracted RNA. Here immunoSEQ multiplex PCR was the method, and the copy in TCRdb shows in-frame clones only, minus some. The repertoire has some 120,000 clones, under 60% of them found once; the top ten carry approximately 12%. This clone was counted only a few times. No antigen is known for it. The CDR3 covers 15 residues. From germline, CDR1 is SGHAT and CDR2 FQNNGV. Trimming took 5 bases from V and 2 from J, leaving 16 bases between them. As to treatment: oral pan-JAK inhibitor, 5-10 mg twice daily. Sample: CD8+ T cells sorted from blood, taken at week 24, from a patient treated with tofacitinib. The TCR was taken from a human donor with alopecia areata. This chain links TRBV11-2 with TRBJ2-7, with D possibly matching TRBD1 (5 bases). CDR3 DNA: TGTGCCAGCAGCCCGAGCAGTGGCAGGGCCTACGAGCAGTACTTC. It encodes CASSPSSGRAYEQYF.